This paragraph reports one TCR beta chain. Antigen unknown. The data originate from a study of radiotherapy plus CTLA-4 blockade in lung cancer. Regarding the study as a whole: Early clonal dynamics of blood T cells, together with interferon-beta, were reported as the best response predictor.

Measured with immunoSEQ multiplex PCR; TCRdb has only the in-frame clones, and not every one. The table has about 93,000 clones, around 88% seen once. The input for sequencing was peripheral blood, taken from a patient treated with radiotherapy plus ipilimumab. The TCR originated in a human donor with non-small cell lung cancer that progressed on radiotherapy plus ipilimumab.

The CDR3 protein is CASSLSINEQFF. The CDR3, as DNA: TGTGCCAGCAGCTTATCCATCAATGAGCAGTTCTTC. The gene calls are TRBV7-9 and TRBJ2-1, with D unresolved. V shed 2 bases and J shed 6 bases, with 5 bases lying between them. This CDR3 comprises 12 residues. Germline values: CDR1 SEHNR, CDR2 FQNEAQ (reference sequence).